These T cell receptor beta chains were read from a single sample in a study of TIL therapy for anti-PD-1-resistant metastatic lung cancer. Measured with immunoSEQ multiplex PCR; TCRdb has only the in-frame clones, and not every one. This sample has about 100,000 clones, with about three fifths found just once. Sequencing used tumor tissue, obtained at baseline. These receptors all stem from a person aged 25-80 years with non-small cell lung cancer. CDR3s include the opening cysteine and the closing phenylalanine or tryptophan. The D gene is left open where the match is weak. Size is omitted from some rows. Given values are once, few, many or a class for expanded clones.

J gene | D gene | V gene | clone size | CDR3 length | CDR3 DNA | CDR3 protein
TRBJ1-6 | TRBD1 | TRBV28 | once | 14 | TGTGCCAGCAGTCGGGACAGGGTTATGTCACCCCTCCACTTT | CASSRDRVMSPLHF
TRBJ1-6 | - | TRBV6-6 | - | 15 | TGTGCCAGCAGTTTCCAGGGTTCCTATAATTCACCCCTCCACTTT | CASSFQGSYNSPLHF
TRBJ2-7 | TRBD1 | TRBV2 | - | 15 | TGTGCCAGCAGTGGGGGACAGGGAAACCCCTACGAGCAGTACTTC | CASSGGQGNPYEQYF
TRBJ1-1 | TRBD1 | TRBV28 | few | 14 | TGTGCCAGCAGTTACCCCCCAGGGGGCACTGAAGCTTTCTTT | CASSYPPGGTEAFF
TRBJ2-1 | - | TRBV18 | - | 12 | TGTGCCAGCTCAGCGGAACACAATGAGCAGTTCTTC | CASSAEHNEQFF
TRBJ1-5 | - | TRBV21-1 | few | 15 | TGTGCCAGCTCCGGCGCATTGGATAGCAATCAGCCCCAGCATTTT | CASSGALDSNQPQHF
TRBJ2-7 | TRBD2 | TRBV5-5 | - | 16 | TGTGCCAGCAGCGCTTCTGGTCTAGCGGGCCTGGGCGAGCAGTACTTC | CASSASGLAGLGEQYF
TRBJ1-4 | - | TRBV9 | once | 18 | TGTGCCAGCAGCGACCGCCGTGGACACCACCCCGGGGTTGAAAAACTGTTTTTT | CASSDRRGHHPGVEKLFF
TRBJ1-5 | TRBD1 | TRBV5-1 | - | 14 | TGCGCCAGCAGTCCGACAGGGGATGCTCAGCCCCAGCATTTT | CASSPTGDAQPQHF
TRBJ2-7 | TRBD1 | TRBV5-1 | - | 15 | TGCGCCAGCAGCTCCGGCGGGACAGGGGTCGACGAGCAGTACTTC | CASSSGGTGVDEQYF
TRBJ1-2 | - | TRBV7-2 | - | 13 | TGTGCCAGCAGCTTTGACGGTACCTATGGCTACACCTTC | CASSFDGTYGYTF
TRBJ2-7 | TRBD1 | TRBV11-2 | - | 15 | TGTGCCAGCAGCTTAGACAGGGGGCTTAGGGACGAGCAGTACTTC | CASSLDRGLRDEQYF
TRBJ2-6 | - | TRBV4-3 | - | 18 | TGCGCCAGCAGCCTCCAGACAGGACTCGGCTCTGGGGCCAACGTCCTGACTTTC | CASSLQTGLGSGANVLTF
TRBJ1-2 | - | TRBV19 | - | 11 | TGTGCCAGTTATCGGAACTATGGCTACACCTTC | CASYRNYGYTF
TRBJ2-7 | TRBD1 | TRBV24-1 | - | 15 | TGTGCCACCAGTGATGGTTGGACAGGGGTCGGGGAGCAGTACTTC | CATSDGWTGVGEQYF
TRBJ1-1 | - | TRBV5-6 | many | 15 | TGTGCCAGCAGCTTTTACGGCGAGGGTTACACTGAAGCTTTCTTT | CASSFYGEGYTEAFF
TRBJ2-5 | - | TRBV7-9 | - | 14 | TGTGCCAGCAGCTTAAGTAACCTCCAAGAGACCCAGTACTTC | CASSLSNLQETQYF
TRBJ2-3 | TRBD2 | TRBV28 | - | 16 | TGTGCCAGCAGTATTCGGGGGGTCCTCTTCACAGATACGCAGTATTTT | CASSIRGVLFTDTQYF
TRBJ2-4 | - | TRBV11-3 | many | 11 | TGTCCCGTTGAGCCGGGAAACATTCAGTACTTC | CPVEPGNIQYF
TRBJ2-2 | - | TRBV21-1 | few | 14 | TGTGCCAGCAGCGGATACGGGCCCCTCCGGGAGCTGTTTTTT | CASSGYGPLRELFF
TRBJ2-7 | TRBD2 | TRBV6-5 | - | 15 | TGTGCCAGCAGACCAACTAGCGGCCGCACCTACGAGCAGTACTTC | CASRPTSGRTYEQYF
TRBJ1-1 | - | TRBV6-2/TRBV6-3 | few | 13 | TGTGCCAGCCGCCTTTCTCAGAACACTGAAGCTTTCTTT | CASRLSQNTEAFF
TRBJ2-3 | TRBD2 | TRBV7-3 | - | 18 | TGTGCCAGCAGCTTAAGGGCTAGCGGGGGGGCCTTAACAGATACGCAGTATTTT | CASSLRASGGALTDTQYF
TRBJ2-3 | - | TRBV11-1 | - | 12 | TGTGCCAGCAGCTTTACAACTGGACCGAAGTATTTT | CASSFTTGPKYF
TRBJ2-3 | TRBD2 | TRBV2 | - | 16 | TGTGCCAGCAGTCTCCAGACTAGCGGGGGCACAGATACGCAGTATTTT | CASSLQTSGGTDTQYF
TRBJ2-1 | - | TRBV4-3 | - | 17 | TGCGCCAGCAGCCAAGCCGTAGCGGCTTCAGGCTACAATGAGCAGTTCTTC | CASSQAVAASGYNEQFF
TRBJ2-1 | TRBD1 | TRBV15 | - | 16 | TGTGCCACCAGCCGTTCCGGGACAGGGGTGTACAATGAGCAGTTCTTC | CATSRSGTGVYNEQFF
TRBJ1-6 | TRBD1 | TRBV19 | - | 19 | TGTGCCAGTAGTTCGCCCCCGGGGACAGGGGAGCCGAGGAATTCACCCCTCCACTTT | CASSSPPGTGEPRNSPLHF
TRBJ2-2 | TRBD1 | TRBV12-5 | few | 20 | TGTGCTAGTGGTTTGCCCCTGGGGGACAGGGGGCACGTAAACACCGGGGAGCTGTTTTTT | CASGLPLGDRGHVNTGELFF
TRBJ1-6 | - | TRBV19 | few | 17 | TGTGCCAGTAGTATCAATGGCAGGAGCTCCTATAATTCACCCCTCCACTTT | CASSINGRSSYNSPLHF
TRBJ2-1 | - | TRBV11-2 | - | 15 | TGTGCCAGCAGCCCTACCTCGCGCGGTCCGGAAGAGCAGTTCTTC | CASSPTSRGPEEQFF
TRBJ2-7 | - | TRBV5-8 | - | 12 | TGTGCCAGCAGCTTGTCCCCCTACGAGCAGTACTTC | CASSLSPYEQYF
TRBJ2-7 | TRBD1 | TRBV27 | - | 14 | TGTGCCAGCAGTCCCACGAGACAGGGGTACGAGCAGTACTTC | CASSPTRQGYEQYF
TRBJ1-1 | - | TRBV27 | - | 11 | TGTGCCAGCAGTAGGGGCCGGTGGGCTTTCTTT | CASSRGRWAFF
TRBJ2-7 | TRBD1 | TRBV7-2 | - | 14 | TGTGCCAGCAGCCAGACCAGGGGGACCTACGAGCAGTACTTC | CASSQTRGTYEQYF
TRBJ2-7 | - | TRBV5-1 | few | 14 | TGCGCCAGCAGCTTGTCCGGGGAGTTGGGCGAGCAGTACTTC | CASSLSGELGEQYF
TRBJ1-5 | TRBD1 | TRBV11-2 | - | 16 | TGTGCCAGCAGCTCCGGGAGGGACAGCTTAAATCAGCCCCAGCATTTT | CASSSGRDSLNQPQHF
TRBJ1-1 | TRBD1 | TRBV6-4 | - | 15 | TGTGCCAGCAGCCTCGGGACAGGATTGAACACTGAAGCTTTCTTT | CASSLGTGLNTEAFF
TRBJ1-2 | - | TRBV9 | - | 14 | TGTGCCAGCAGCGTCCCAGGGTCCCCCGGGGGCTACACCTTC | CASSVPGSPGGYTF
TRBJ2-5 | TRBD2 | TRBV5-6 | - | 15 | TGTGCCAGCAGCTTACTAGCGGGGGTAAAAGAGACCCAGTACTTC | CASSLLAGVKETQYF
TRBJ2-7 | - | TRBV15 | once | 15 | TGTGCCACCAGCAAGGGAACGCAGGCGCCCTACGAGCAGTACTTC | CATSKGTQAPYEQYF
TRBJ2-7 | TRBD1 | TRBV2 | - | 14 | TGTGCCAGCAGGACACAGGGGATGACCTACGAGCAGTACTTC | CASRTQGMTYEQYF
TRBJ2-7 | - | TRBV12-2 | - | 13 | TGTGCAAGTCGCTTCCGGACAGGGAACAAGCAGTACTTC | CASRFRTGNKQYF
TRBJ2-5 | TRBD2 | TRBV7-2 | - | 15 | TGTGCCAGCAGCCGGGGGGGCATCCCGCAAGAGACCCAGTACTTC | CASSRGGIPQETQYF
TRBJ2-1 | TRBD2 | TRBV4-3 | - | 16 | TGCGCCAGCAGCGTCGGGGGACCTAGCGGGGGCAATGAGCAGTTCTTC | CASSVGGPSGGNEQFF
TRBJ2-7 | TRBD1 | TRBV24-1 | - | 16 | TGTGCCACCAGTGACCGGACAGGGGGGGGCTCCTACGAGCAGTACTTC | CATSDRTGGGSYEQYF